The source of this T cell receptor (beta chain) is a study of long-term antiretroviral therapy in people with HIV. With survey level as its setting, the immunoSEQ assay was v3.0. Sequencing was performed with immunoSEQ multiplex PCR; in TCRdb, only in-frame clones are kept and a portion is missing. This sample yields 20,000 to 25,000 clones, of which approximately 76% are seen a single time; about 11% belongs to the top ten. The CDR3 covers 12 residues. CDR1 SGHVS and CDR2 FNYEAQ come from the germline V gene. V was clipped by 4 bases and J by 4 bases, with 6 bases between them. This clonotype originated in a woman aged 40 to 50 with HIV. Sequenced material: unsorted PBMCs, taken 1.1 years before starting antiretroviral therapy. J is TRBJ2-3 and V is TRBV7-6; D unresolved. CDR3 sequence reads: CASSYWADTQYF. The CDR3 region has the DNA TGTGCCAGCAGCTATTGGGCAGATACGCAGTATTTT.